Listed here are 3 T cell receptor beta chains from one sample, sequenced in a study of blood T cells in healthy people across ages. Combining a sample-barcoded 5' primer with a J-beta primer mix, a second PCR ran for roughly 7 to 12 cycles. TCRdb redid the calling of the 5' RACE reads with MiXCR, one entry per CDR3 protein. The repertoire holds 1.6 million or so distinct CDR3 sequences, with around 36% as singletons. Specimen: blood. These receptors originate from a woman in her twenties or thirties in good health.

This clonotype was seen more than once but under ten times. A much larger clonotype is one base distant, so this may be a read error. The chain joins TRBV9 to TRBJ2-1; 11 bases match TRBD2. CDR1 is SGDLS, CDR2 YYNGEE, per germline. The V gene end was trimmed by 10 bases and the J gene end by 6 bases; junction bases not matched to a gene: 6. CDR3 length equals 13 residues. The CDR3 loop reads CAASSGGSNEQFF. The DNA of the CDR3 is TGTGCCGCCTCTAGCGGGGGGAGCAATGAGCAGTTCTTC.

This clonotype was seen repeatedly, ten times or more. This sequence joins TRBV12-3 or TRBV12-4 and TRBJ1-2; D gene ambiguous. The germline V and J ends were trimmed by 2 bases and 4 bases, with 2 bases remaining between them. This CDR3 comprises 11 residues. The CDR3 loop is CASSLSYGYTF. DNA of the CDR3: TGTGCCAGCAGTTTATCCTATGGCTACACCTTC.

This clonotype appeared once. This sequence joins TRBV18 and TRBJ2-3, with 11 nucleotides matching TRBD2. This CDR3 region has 16 residues. CDR1 and CDR2 (germline): KGHSH, LQKENI. V was clipped by 2 bases and J by 6 bases; unmatched bases: 7. The chain's CDR3 is CASSPGTSGSLDTQYF. In DNA form, the CDR3 reads TGTGCCAGCTCACCAGGCACTAGCGGGAGTTTGGATACGCAGTATTTT.